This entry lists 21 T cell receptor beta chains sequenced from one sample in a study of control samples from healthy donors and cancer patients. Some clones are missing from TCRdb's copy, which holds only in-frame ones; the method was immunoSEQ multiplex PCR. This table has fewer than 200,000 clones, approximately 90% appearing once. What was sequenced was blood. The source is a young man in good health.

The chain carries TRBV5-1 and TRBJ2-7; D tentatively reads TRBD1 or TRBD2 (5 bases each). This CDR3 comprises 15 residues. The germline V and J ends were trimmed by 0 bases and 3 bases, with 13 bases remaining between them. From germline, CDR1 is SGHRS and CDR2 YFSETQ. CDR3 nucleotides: TGCGCCAGCAGCTTGGATTTTGGGGGTAACTACGAGCAGTACTTC. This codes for CASSLDFGGNYEQYF. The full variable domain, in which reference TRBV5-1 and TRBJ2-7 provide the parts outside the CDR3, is KAGVTQTPRYLIKTRGQQVTLSCSPISGHRSVSWYQQTPGQGLQFLFEYFSETQRNKGNFPGRFSGRQFSNSRSEMNVSTLELGDSALYLCASSLDFGGNYEQYFGPGTRLTVT.

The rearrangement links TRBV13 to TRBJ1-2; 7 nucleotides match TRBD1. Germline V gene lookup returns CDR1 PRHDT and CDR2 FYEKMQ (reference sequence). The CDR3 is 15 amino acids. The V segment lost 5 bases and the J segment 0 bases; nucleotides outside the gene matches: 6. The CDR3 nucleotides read TGTGCCAGCAGCCCCGGGACAGACACTAACTATGGCTACACCTTC. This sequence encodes CASSPGTDTNYGYTF. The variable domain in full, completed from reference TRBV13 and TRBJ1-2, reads AAGVIQSPRHLIKEKRETATLKCYPIPRHDTVYWYQQGPGQDPQFLISFYEKMQSDKGSIPDRFSAQQFSDYHSELNMSSLELGDSALYFCASSPGTDTNYGYTFGSGTRLTVV.

The CDR3 nucleotides read TGTGCCAGCAGCCAGGGGAAGGGGGGTACGGCTTTCTTT. Translation gives CASSQGKGGTAFF. This chain connects TRBV28 to TRBJ1-1; possible D gene TRBD1, 6 bases. Trimming stripped 6 bases from V and 11 bases from J, with 19 bases between. The CDR3 length is 13 residues. The germline V gene encodes CDR1 MDHEN and CDR2 SYDVKM.

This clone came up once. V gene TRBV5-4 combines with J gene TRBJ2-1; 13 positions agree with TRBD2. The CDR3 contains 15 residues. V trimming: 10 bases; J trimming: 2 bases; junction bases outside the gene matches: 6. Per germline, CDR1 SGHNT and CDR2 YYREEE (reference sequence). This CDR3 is CASAGTSGAYNEQFF. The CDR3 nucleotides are TGTGCCTCCGCGGGGACTAGCGGGGCCTACAATGAGCAGTTCTTC. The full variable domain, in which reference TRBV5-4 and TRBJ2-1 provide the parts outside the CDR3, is ETGVTQSPTHLIKTRGQQVTLRCSSQSGHNTVSWYQQALGQGPQFIFQYYREEENGRGNFPPRFSGLQFPNYSSELNVNALELDDSALYLCASAGTSGAYNEQFFGPGTRLTVL.

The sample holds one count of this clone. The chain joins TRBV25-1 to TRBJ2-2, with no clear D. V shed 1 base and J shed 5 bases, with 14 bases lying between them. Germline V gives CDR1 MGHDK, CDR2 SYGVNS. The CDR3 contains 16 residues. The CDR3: CASSELSDRPTGELFF. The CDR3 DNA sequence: TGTGCCAGCAGTGAATTATCGGACCGACCGACCGGGGAGCTGTTTTTT.

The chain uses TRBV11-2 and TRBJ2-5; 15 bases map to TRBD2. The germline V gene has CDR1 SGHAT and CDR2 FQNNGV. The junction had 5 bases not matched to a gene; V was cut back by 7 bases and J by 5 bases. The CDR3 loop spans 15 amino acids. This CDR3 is CASTRTSGGEETQYF. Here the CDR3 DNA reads TGTGCCAGCACTAGGACTAGCGGGGGGGAGGAGACCCAGTACTTC.

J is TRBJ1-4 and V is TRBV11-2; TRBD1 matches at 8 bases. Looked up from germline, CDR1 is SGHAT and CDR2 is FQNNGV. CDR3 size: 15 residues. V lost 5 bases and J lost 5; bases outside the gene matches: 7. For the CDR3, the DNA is TGTGCCAGCAGCCCGTGGACAGGGAACAATGAAAAACTGTTTTTT. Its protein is CASSPWTGNNEKLFF. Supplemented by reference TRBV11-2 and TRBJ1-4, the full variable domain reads EAGVAQSPRYKIIEKRQSVAFWCNPISGHATLYWYQQILGQGPKLLIQFQNNGVVDDSQLPKDRFSAERLKGVDSTLKIQPAKLEDSAVYLCASSPWTGNNEKLFFGSGTQLSVL.

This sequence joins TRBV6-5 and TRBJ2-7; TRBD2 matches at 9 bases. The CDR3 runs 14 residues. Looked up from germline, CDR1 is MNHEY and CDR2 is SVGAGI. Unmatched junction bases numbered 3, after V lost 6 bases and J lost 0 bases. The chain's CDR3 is CASSLAGPSYEQYF. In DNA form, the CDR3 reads TGTGCCAGCAGCCTAGCGGGACCCTCCTACGAGCAGTACTTC.

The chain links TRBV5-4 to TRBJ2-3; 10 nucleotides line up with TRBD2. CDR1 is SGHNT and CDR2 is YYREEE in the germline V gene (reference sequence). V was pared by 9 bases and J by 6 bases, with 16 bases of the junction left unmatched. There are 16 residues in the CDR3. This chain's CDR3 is CATKGGLAPIGDTQYF. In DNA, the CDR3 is TGTGCCACCAAAGGGGGACTAGCGCCAATCGGTGATACGCAGTATTTT.

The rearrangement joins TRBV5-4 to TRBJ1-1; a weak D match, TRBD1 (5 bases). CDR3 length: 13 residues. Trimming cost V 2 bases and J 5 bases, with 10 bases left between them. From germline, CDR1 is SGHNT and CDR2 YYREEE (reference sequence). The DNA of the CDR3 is TGTGCCAGCAGCTTTGGGGCTAGAACTGAAGCTTTCTTT. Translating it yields CASSFGARTEAFF.

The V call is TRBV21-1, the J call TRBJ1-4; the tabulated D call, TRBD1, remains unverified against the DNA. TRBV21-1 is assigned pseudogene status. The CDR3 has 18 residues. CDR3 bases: TGTGCCAGCAGCAAAAGACAGGGAAATGGCACAACTAATGAAAAACTGTTTTTT. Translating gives CASSKRQGNGTTNEKLFF.

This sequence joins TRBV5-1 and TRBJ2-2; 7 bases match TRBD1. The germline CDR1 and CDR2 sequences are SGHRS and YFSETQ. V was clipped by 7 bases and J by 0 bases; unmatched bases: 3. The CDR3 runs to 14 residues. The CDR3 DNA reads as TGCGCCAGCTGGACAGGTTCGAACACCGGGGAGCTGTTTTTT. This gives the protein CASWTGSNTGELFF.

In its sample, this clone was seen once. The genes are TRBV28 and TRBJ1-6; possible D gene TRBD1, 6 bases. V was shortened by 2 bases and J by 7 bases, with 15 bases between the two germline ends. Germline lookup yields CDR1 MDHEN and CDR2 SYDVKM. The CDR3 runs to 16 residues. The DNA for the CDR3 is TGTGCCAGCAGTTTAATCTGGGGGCGGAAGAATTCACCCCTCCACTTT. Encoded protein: CASSLIWGRKNSPLHF.

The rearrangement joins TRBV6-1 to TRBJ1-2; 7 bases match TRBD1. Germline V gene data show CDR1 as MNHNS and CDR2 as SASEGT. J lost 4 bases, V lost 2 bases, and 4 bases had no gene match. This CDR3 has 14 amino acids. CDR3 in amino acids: CASSENRQGYGYTF. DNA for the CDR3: TGTGCCAGCAGTGAAAACCGACAGGGCTATGGCTACACCTTC.

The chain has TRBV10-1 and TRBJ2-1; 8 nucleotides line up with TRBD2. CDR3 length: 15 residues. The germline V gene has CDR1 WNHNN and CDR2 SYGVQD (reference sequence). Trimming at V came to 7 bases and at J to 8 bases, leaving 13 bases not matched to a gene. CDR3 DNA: TGCGCCAGCACCGTGGTGTCGCCGCGGGGGGATGAGCAGTTCTTC. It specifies CASTVVSPRGDEQFF.

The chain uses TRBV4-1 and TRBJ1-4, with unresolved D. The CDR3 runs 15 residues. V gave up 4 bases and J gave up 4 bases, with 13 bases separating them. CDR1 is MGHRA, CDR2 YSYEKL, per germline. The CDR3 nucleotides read TGCGCCAGCAGCCTCCCGAGGGTGAATAATGAAAAACTGTTTTTT. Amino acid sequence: CASSLPRVNNEKLFF.

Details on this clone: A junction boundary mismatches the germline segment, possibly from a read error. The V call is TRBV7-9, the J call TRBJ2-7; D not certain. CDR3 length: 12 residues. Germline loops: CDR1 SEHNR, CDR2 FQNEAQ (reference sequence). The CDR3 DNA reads TGTGCCAGCAGCTTAAGCATCTACGAGCAGTGCTTC. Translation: CASSLSIYEQCF.

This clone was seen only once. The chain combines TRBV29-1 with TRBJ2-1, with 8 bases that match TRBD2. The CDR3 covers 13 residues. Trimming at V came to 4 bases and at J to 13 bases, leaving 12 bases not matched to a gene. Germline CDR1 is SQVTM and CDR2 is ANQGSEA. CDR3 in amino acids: CSVVTSGLVEQFF. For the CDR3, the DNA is TGCAGCGTTGTTACGTCGGGACTAGTAGAACAGTTCTTC.

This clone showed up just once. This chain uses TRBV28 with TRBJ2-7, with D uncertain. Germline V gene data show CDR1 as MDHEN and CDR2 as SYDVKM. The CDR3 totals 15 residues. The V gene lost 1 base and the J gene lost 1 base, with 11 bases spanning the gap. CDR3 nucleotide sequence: TGTGCCAGCAGTTTATACGCTTTAGGATCCTACGAGCAGTACTTC. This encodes CASSLYALGSYEQYF.

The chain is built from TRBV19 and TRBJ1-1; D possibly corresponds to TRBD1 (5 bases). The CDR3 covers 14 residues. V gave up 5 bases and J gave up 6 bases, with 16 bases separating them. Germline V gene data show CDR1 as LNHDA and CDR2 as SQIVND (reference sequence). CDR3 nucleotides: TGTGCCAGTAGTTCGGACAAAGGGATCGCTGAAGCTTTCTTT. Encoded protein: CASSSDKGIAEAFF. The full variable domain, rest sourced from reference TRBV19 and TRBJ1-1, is DGGITQSPKYLFRKEGQNVTLSCEQNLNHDAMYWYRQDPGQGLRLIYYSQIVNDFQKGDIAEGYSVSREKKESFPLTVTSAQKNPTAFYLCASSSDKGIAEAFFGQGTRLTVV.

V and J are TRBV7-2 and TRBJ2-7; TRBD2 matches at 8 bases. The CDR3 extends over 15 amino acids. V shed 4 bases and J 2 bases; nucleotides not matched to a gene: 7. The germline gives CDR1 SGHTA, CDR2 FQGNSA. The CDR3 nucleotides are TGTGCCAGCAGCTGGACAACTAGCGGAGCCTACGAGCAGTACTTC. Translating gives CASSWTTSGAYEQYF.